This T cell receptor (beta chain) was recorded in a study of Ad26.COV2.S vaccination and SARS-CoV-2 variants. Study results and limitations: Substantial breadth in spike-specific CD8+ and CD4+ T cell responses was reportedly seen after vaccination. Similar non-spike TCR breadth was observed in recipients of vaccine and of placebo.

Assay: immunoSEQ multiplex PCR; the TCRdb copy retains only in-frame clones and omits some. The sample records 300,000 to 400,000 clones, roughly 86% being singletons. The CDR3 runs 17 residues. Per germline, CDR1 SGHNT and CDR2 YENEEA. Trimming removed 3 bases from V and 7 bases from J; junction bases left unmatched: 11. Treatment meaning: around 19 received Ad26.COV2.S at low or high dose, single or two shots; 5 received placebo; per-sample allocation not given. Collection of the samples took place on day 63 after the first injection of vaccine or placebo. Comment on this clone: The target antigen is unknown.

The sequence was obtained from a person aged 18 to 65 who received the Ad26.COV2.S COVID-19 vaccine or a placebo. The sequences come from peripheral blood, collected in a trial of Ad26.COV2.S vaccine versus placebo. The rearrangement links TRBV11-3 to TRBJ1-6; 8 nucleotides agree with TRBD1. In DNA form, the CDR3 reads TGTGCCAGCAGCTTCCCTCGTGTTCGGACAGGGAATTCACCCCTCCACTTT. Its translation is CASSFPRVRTGNSPLHF.